Following are 23 T cell receptor beta chains from one sample sequenced in a study of cytomegalovirus exposure and HLA in healthy donors. In the PCR, 60 Vbeta and 13 Jbeta primers were used. Produced via immunoSEQ multiplex PCR; TCRdb's table is partial and in-frame only. There are around 130,000 clones in the sample; approximately 80% occur only once, and roughly 2.4% lies in the top ten. Sequencing input: PBMCs. These receptors all come from a woman in her 40s in good health and CMV-seronegative.

This clone was picked up one time. This chain links TRBV7-9 with TRBJ2-5; 7 bases agree with TRBD1. The germline V gene has CDR1 SEHNR and CDR2 FQNEAQ (reference sequence). Losses at the gene ends were 0 bases for V and 2 bases for J; bases not matched to a gene: 0. The CDR3 is 14 residues long. CDR3 amino acids: CASSLAGQQETQYF. DNA of the CDR3: TGTGCCAGCAGCTTAGCGGGACAGCAAGAGACCCAGTACTTC.

The rearrangement joins TRBV5-1 to TRBJ2-2; TRBD1 agrees at 10 bases. Germline lookup yields CDR1 SGHRS and CDR2 YFSETQ. This CDR3 is built from 20 residues. Losses at the gene ends were 1 base for V and 4 bases for J; bases not matched to a gene: 16. The CDR3, as DNA: TGCGCCAGCAGCTTGTCCCGTTATAGGACAGGGGGTATTGGCACCGGGGAGCTGTTTTTT. It is translated as CASSLSRYRTGGIGTGELFF.

The rearrangement uses TRBV25-1 and TRBJ1-2; possibly TRBD1 for D (6 bases). The germline V gene encodes CDR1 MGHDK and CDR2 SYGVNS. This CDR3 comprises 14 residues. The V and J ends lost 7 bases and 4 bases respectively, with 16 bases between them. The CDR3 region is CASTGGGQGYGYTF. Here the CDR3 DNA reads TGTGCCAGCACCGGCGGGGGGCAAGGCTATGGCTACACCTTC.

The gene calls are TRBV11-2 and TRBJ1-3; D may be TRBD1 (5 bases). The CDR3 runs to 14 residues. V was cut by 4 bases and J by 2 bases, with 9 bases left in between. CDR1 SGHAT and CDR2 FQNNGV come from the germline V gene. This chain's CDR3 is CASSWGPAGNTIYF. CDR3 sequence (DNA): TGTGCCAGCAGCTGGGGCCCAGCTGGAAACACCATATATTTT.

This clone occurred once. The chain employs TRBV5-1 and TRBJ2-1, with D tentatively TRBD1 (7 bases). Germline loops: CDR1 SGHRS, CDR2 YFSETQ. V shed 0 bases and J shed 14 bases, with 18 bases lying between them. The CDR3 has 14 amino acids. The CDR3 reads CASSLDGRARGEFF. The CDR3 DNA follows: TGCGCCAGCAGCTTGGACGGAAGGGCCAGGGGGGAGTTCTTC.

The chain joins TRBV28 to TRBJ1-1; 8 nucleotides align to TRBD1. The CDR3 runs to 15 residues. J gave up 10 bases and V 5 bases, and 15 bases lay outside the gene matches. Per germline, CDR1 MDHEN and CDR2 SYDVKM. The DNA of the CDR3 is TGTGCCAGCAGTATGCCGGGACAGGCGGCTCGACGAGCTTTCTTT. The encoded protein is CASSMPGQAARRAFF.

The chain employs TRBV6-5 and TRBJ1-1; a weak D match, TRBD1 (5 bases). Between the trimmed V and J ends, which lost 8 bases and 1 base, there was a span of 8 bases. The germline V gene has CDR1 MNHEY and CDR2 SVGAGI. The CDR3 totals 12 residues. In DNA, the CDR3 is TGTGCCAGCTGGAGGGGGAACACTGAAGCTTTCTTT. Amino acid sequence: CASWRGNTEAFF.

V usage is TRBV7-3 and J usage is TRBJ2-3; 9 bases line up with TRBD1. CDR3 length: 15 residues. V lost 5 bases and J lost 3; bases outside the gene matches: 6. The germline gives CDR1 SGHTA, CDR2 FQGTGA. CDR3 DNA: TGTGCCAGCAGCCTGACAGGGGGTGGGACAGATACGCAGTATTTT. Its protein product is CASSLTGGGTDTQYF.

The V gene is TRBV18, the J gene TRBJ2-4; 10 positions match TRBD1. Germline V gene data show CDR1 as KGHSH and CDR2 as LQKENI. Losses at the gene ends were 5 bases for V and 4 bases for J; bases not matched to a gene: 11. The CDR3 runs to 17 residues. The CDR3 spells CASSWASGDRGKNIQYF. The CDR3 DNA is TGTGCCAGCTCATGGGCTTCCGGGGACAGGGGAAAAAACATTCAGTACTTC.

This clone was detected only a few times. The genes are TRBV10-1 and TRBJ2-7; D possibly corresponds to TRBD1 (6 bases). Germline V gene data show CDR1 as WNHNN and CDR2 as SYGVQD (reference sequence). The CDR3 consists of 13 residues. V was clipped by 5 bases and J by 4 bases, with 12 bases between them. The DNA for the CDR3 is TGCGCCAGCAGTAGGGGGTCATCTTACGAGCAGTACTTC. This gives the protein CASSRGSSYEQYF.

This sequence joins TRBV2 and TRBJ2-1; no reliable D call. The CDR3 is 11 amino acids. Germline CDR1 SNHLY, CDR2 FYNNEI. V was pared by 6 bases and J by 10 bases, with 10 bases between. The CDR3 DNA is TGTGCCAGCAGCACCTGGGCCGAGCAGTTCTTC. It encodes CASSTWAEQFF.

On this clone: A junction end diverges from the germline sequence, so it may reflect a read error. This rearrangement joins TRBV7-9 to TRBJ1-4, with 7 bases identical to TRBD1. The CDR3 has 12 residues. From germline, CDR1 is SEHNR and CDR2 FQNEAQ (reference sequence). In DNA form, the CDR3 reads TGTGCCAGCAGCTTAGAGGACAGGTCTACGGTTTTT. Protein: CASSLEDRSTVF.

The V call is TRBV29-1, the J call TRBJ1-2; the D gene is possibly TRBD1 (5 bases). The CDR3 is made up of 12 amino acids. V was clipped by 0 bases and J by 5 bases, with 7 bases between them. Germline V gives CDR1 SQVTM, CDR2 ANQGSEA. CDR3 loop: CSVEEEGYGYTF. The CDR3 bases are TGCAGCGTTGAAGAGGAGGGGTATGGCTACACCTTC.

This chain connects TRBV7-3 to TRBJ2-1; 8 bases map to TRBD1. Germline CDR1 and CDR2: SGHTA and FQGTGA. The trim removed 5 bases at V and 2 bases at J, leaving 8 bases unmatched. The CDR3 has 16 residues. The CDR3 DNA reads TGTGCCAGCAGCCCCGGACAGGGAAAGGCCTACAATGAGCAGTTCTTC. Residues: CASSPGQGKAYNEQFF. The full variable domain, its missing parts supplied by reference TRBV7-3 and TRBJ2-1, is GAGVSQTPSNKVTEKGKYVELRCDPISGHTALYWYRQSLGQGPEFLIYFQGTGAADDSGLPNDRFFAVRPEGSVSTLKIQRTERGDSAVYLCASSPGQGKAYNEQFFGPGTRLTVL.

This rearrangement joins TRBV5-5 to TRBJ2-2; no definite D call. This CDR3 contains 14 residues. The V gene's germline CDR1 is SGHKS and CDR2 YYEKEE (reference sequence). V was shortened by 1 base and J by 1 base, with 5 bases between the two germline ends. The CDR3 DNA follows: TGTGCCAGCAGCTTGTTTCAGAACACCGGGGAGCTGTTTTTT. Translation: CASSLFQNTGELFF.

The chain joins TRBV6-6 to TRBJ2-5; no reliable D call. This CDR3 is 15 amino acids long. Germline V gene data show CDR1 as MNHNY and CDR2 as SVGAGI (reference sequence). Trimming removed 2 bases at V and 1 base at J, with 11 bases between. The CDR3 nucleotides read TGTGCCAGCAGTTACCCTAACAGCCCCCAAGAGACCCAGTACTTC. This translates into CASSYPNSPQETQYF.

This sequence joins TRBV29-1 and TRBJ1-1; D possibly corresponds to TRBD1 (5 bases). The V gene's germline CDR1 is SQVTM and CDR2 ANQGSEA. The CDR3 is 11 residues long. V shed 7 bases and J shed 1 base, with 7 bases lying between them. CDR3 bases: TGCAGCGACACAGGGAACACTGAAGCTTTCTTT. Translation gives CSDTGNTEAFF.

V is TRBV19 and J is TRBJ1-2; TRBD1 agrees at 8 bases. The ends lost 1 base at V and 8 bases at J; junction bases unmatched: 6. CDR1 and CDR2 (germline): LNHDA, SQIVND (reference sequence). CDR3 length: 14 residues. For the CDR3, the DNA is TGTGCCAGTAGTATAGGCCAGGGGGCGCGGGGCTACACCTTC. Protein: CASSIGQGARGYTF.

This clone was seen a few times. V usage is TRBV2 and J usage is TRBJ2-2; 7 bases align to TRBD2. This CDR3 contains 16 residues. The trim removed 0 bases at V and 6 bases at J, leaving 7 bases unmatched. The germline V gene has CDR1 SNHLY and CDR2 FYNNEI. CDR3 bases: TGTGCCAGCAGTGAAGCAAAGCGGGGCATGGCCGGGGAGCTGTTTTTT. Translation gives CASSEAKRGMAGELFF.

This rearrangement joins TRBV6-5 to TRBJ2-3, with 12 bases lining up with TRBD2. The CDR3 runs 15 residues. V was pared by 6 bases and J by 5 bases, with 6 bases of the junction left unmatched. Germline V lookup: CDR1 MNHEY, CDR2 SVGAGI. CDR3 sequence (DNA): TGTGCCAGCAGGCTAGCGGGAGGGCCTGGAGATACGCAGTATTTT. Protein sequence: CASRLAGGPGDTQYF.

The chain combines TRBV11-3 with TRBJ2-7; no reliable D call. The V and J ends lost 4 bases and 5 bases respectively, with 12 bases between them. Looked up from germline, CDR1 is SGHNT and CDR2 is YENEEA. The CDR3 runs to 13 residues. CDR3 loop: CASSSPMAHEQYF. CDR3 in DNA: TGTGCCAGCAGCTCCCCCATGGCCCACGAGCAGTACTTC.

The chain carries TRBV6-5 and TRBJ2-1; D ambiguous. CDR3 size: 15 residues. CDR1 and CDR2 (germline): MNHEY, SVGAGI. Trimming pared 5 bases from V and 0 bases from J, leaving 11 bases between. CDR3 coding DNA: TGTGCCAGCAGTGTCACAGAGAACTCCTACAATGAGCAGTTCTTC. Translation gives CASSVTENSYNEQFF.

V usage is TRBV7-9 and J usage is TRBJ2-1; TRBD1 aligns across 8 bases. The CDR3 has 15 amino acids. V was pared by 4 bases and J by 8 bases, with 10 bases of the junction left unmatched. Germline CDR1 and CDR2: SEHNR and FQNEAQ (reference sequence). CDR3 DNA sequence: TGTGCCAGCAGCTCATTTTCTCAGGGGGCTTATGAGCAGTTCTTC. This gives the protein CASSSFSQGAYEQFF.